This T cell receptor beta chain was identified in a study of T cell repertoires in MIS-A myocarditis (dated by TCRdb to between 2022 and 2023). The QIAamp DNA FFPE kit was used to extract genomic DNA from formalin-fixed paraffin-embedded autopsy tissue. TCRbeta CDR3 regions were amplified with the immunoSEQ bias-controlled multiplex PCR and sequenced at high throughput. The study's own analysis went as follows. The immunoSEQ vendor pipeline collapsed and filtered CDR3 sequences to measure the abundance and frequency of each unique TCRbeta CDR3. Dominant CDR3 amino acid sequences were clustered with SARS-CoV-2-specific ImmuneCODE TCRbeta sequences by CD-HIT at a 90% global sequence identity threshold. Clones were classed as hyperexpanded at frequencies of 0.1 to 1 and as large at frequencies of 0.01 to 0.1. CDR3 amino acid sequences and V and J gene assignments of dominant clones were confirmed with MiXCR. The R stringdist package was used to calculate Levenshtein distances between the patient clonotypes and the ImmuneCODE hits. The clones in this table, taken by TCRdb from immuneACCESS, are in-frame only. Not every clone is retained; where verified, under half of the shortfall comes from an unresolved V gene, and the cause of the rest is unknown. That table gives V, J and clone size, and the DNA gave D and trimming. The table for this sample lists more than 9,000 clones; roughly 89% of them were counted only once. The top ten clonotypes cover just over 2% of the sample.

As regards this clone: Its recognized antigen is unknown. No qualities accompany the bases; no much larger clone lies one base away.

The CDR3 goes from the cysteine to the phenylalanine over 13 residues. The retained sequence is limited to the CDR3, 39 bases, with the frame set at the first base. CDR1 and CDR2, per the germline V gene (reference sequence), are SEHNR and FQNEAQ. Trimming at the junction amounts to 4 bases on V and 5 bases on J, and the germline ends lie 11 bases apart. The sequencing sample was made of thoracic lymph node tissue obtained at autopsy. Recombination linked TRBV7-9 to TRBJ1-2, and perhaps TRBD1 as D gene, on 5 matching bases. This TCR came from a man younger than 30 with fulminant myocarditis from multisystem inflammatory syndrome in adults (MIS-A) after COVID-19. The CDR3 reads CASSSQDTYGYTF. DNA sequence: TGTGCCAGCAGCTCACAGGACACTTATGGCTACACCTTC.